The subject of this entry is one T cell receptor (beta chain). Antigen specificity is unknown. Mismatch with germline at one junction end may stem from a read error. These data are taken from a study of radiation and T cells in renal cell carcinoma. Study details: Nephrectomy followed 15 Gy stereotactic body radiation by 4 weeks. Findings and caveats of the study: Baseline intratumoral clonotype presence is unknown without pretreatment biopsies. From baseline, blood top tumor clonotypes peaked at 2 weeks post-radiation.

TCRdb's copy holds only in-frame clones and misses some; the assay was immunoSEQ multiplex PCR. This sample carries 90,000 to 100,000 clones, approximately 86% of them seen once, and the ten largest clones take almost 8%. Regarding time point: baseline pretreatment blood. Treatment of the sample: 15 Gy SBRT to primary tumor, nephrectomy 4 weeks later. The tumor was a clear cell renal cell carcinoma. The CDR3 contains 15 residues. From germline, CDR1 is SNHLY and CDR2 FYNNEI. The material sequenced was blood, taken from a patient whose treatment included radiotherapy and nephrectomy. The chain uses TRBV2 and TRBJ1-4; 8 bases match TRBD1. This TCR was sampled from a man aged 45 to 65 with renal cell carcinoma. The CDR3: CASNELQGADEKLFF. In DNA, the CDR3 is TGTGCCAGCAATGAACTGCAGGGGGCTGATGAAAAACTGTTTTTT.